The sequence of this TCR beta chain was determined in a study of blood T cells in healthy people across ages. Study-wide results and caveats: Whereas aged donors had fewer naive CD4+ cells, long-lived donors had more of them and higher diversity. CMV infection status of these donors was not known.

As regards this clonotype: Antigen specificity is unknown.

Germline V gene sequence: CDR1 SGHDN, CDR2 FVKESK. V was clipped by 2 bases and J by 2 bases, with 4 bases between them. The CDR3 length is 12 residues. Using a J-beta primer mix together with a sample-barcoded 5' primer, a second PCR was run for roughly 7 to 11 cycles. No fewer than 3 million CDR3-containing paired-end reads came from each sample. MiXCR, run by TCRdb on the 5' RACE reads, gives a single entry per CDR3 protein. This table has about 680,000 distinct CDR3 sequences, 49% appearing once. The chain uses TRBV14 and TRBJ2-7; D remains ambiguous. The receptor was derived from an older woman in good health. Specimen: blood. The CDR3 sequence: CASSQRAYEQYF. The CDR3 nucleotides read TGTGCCAGCAGCCAAAGAGCCTACGAGCAGTACTTC.